A selection of T cell receptor beta chains follows, all from one sample in a study of human T cells and chemical hapten exposure. Each CDR3 protein is one row after TCRdb ran MiXCR on the RACE reads. The sample yields 300,000 to 400,000 distinct CDR3 sequences, 4% to 6% seen once. Sequenced material: whole blood, taken in connection with sensitization to the hapten diphenylcyclopropenone (DPC). These TCRs come from a woman aged 45-65 years with alopecia areata. Some clones in this sample may be carry-over from other donors' samples. CDR3s include the opening cysteine and the closing phenylalanine or tryptophan. D genes are given only for firm matches. Expanded clones are given a class, and other clones once, few, many or no size at all.

>many|TRBV12-5|.|TRBJ2-5
CASGSQETQYF
TGTGCTAGTGGCTCACAAGAGACCCAGTACTTC
>many|TRBV5-1|.|TRBJ2-1
CASSPEGARAYNSYNEQFF
TGCGCCAGCAGCCCCGAAGGTGCGCGGGCCTATAATTCCTACAATGAGCAGTTCTTC
>few|TRBV4-2|.|TRBJ1-3
CASSQGARDSGNTIYF
TGTGCCAGCAGCCAAGGGGCCAGGGACTCTGGAAACACCATATATTTT
>many|TRBV2|.|TRBJ1-4
CASRSGFSTNEKLFF
TGTGCCAGCAGATCCGGTTTTTCAACTAATGAAAAACTGTTTTTT
>.|TRBV2|TRBD1|TRBJ1-2
CASGNRGANYGYTF
TGTGCCAGCGGCAACAGGGGAGCTAACTATGGCTACACCTTC
>.|TRBV6-6|TRBD1|TRBJ1-5
CASSYRQGVAGSNQPQHF
TGTGCCAGCAGTTACCGGCAGGGGGTCGCAGGAAGCAATCAGCCCCAGCATTTT
>many|TRBV6-5|.|TRBJ1-2
CASRSGINYGYTF
TGTGCCAGCAGATCGGGGATCAACTATGGCTACACCTTC
>many|TRBV20-1|.|TRBJ2-7
CSASPRGRPSYEQYF
TGCAGTGCTAGCCCCCGGGGGAGGCCTTCCTACGAGCAGTACTTC
>few|TRBV7-9|TRBD1|TRBJ2-7
CASSRTGVVGEQYF
TGTGCCAGCAGCCGGACAGGGGTTGTGGGCGAGCAGTACTTC
>many|TRBV20-1|TRBD2|TRBJ2-7
CSARDLTSGRRQYF
TGCAGTGCTAGAGATTTGACTAGCGGGAGACGGCAGTACTTC